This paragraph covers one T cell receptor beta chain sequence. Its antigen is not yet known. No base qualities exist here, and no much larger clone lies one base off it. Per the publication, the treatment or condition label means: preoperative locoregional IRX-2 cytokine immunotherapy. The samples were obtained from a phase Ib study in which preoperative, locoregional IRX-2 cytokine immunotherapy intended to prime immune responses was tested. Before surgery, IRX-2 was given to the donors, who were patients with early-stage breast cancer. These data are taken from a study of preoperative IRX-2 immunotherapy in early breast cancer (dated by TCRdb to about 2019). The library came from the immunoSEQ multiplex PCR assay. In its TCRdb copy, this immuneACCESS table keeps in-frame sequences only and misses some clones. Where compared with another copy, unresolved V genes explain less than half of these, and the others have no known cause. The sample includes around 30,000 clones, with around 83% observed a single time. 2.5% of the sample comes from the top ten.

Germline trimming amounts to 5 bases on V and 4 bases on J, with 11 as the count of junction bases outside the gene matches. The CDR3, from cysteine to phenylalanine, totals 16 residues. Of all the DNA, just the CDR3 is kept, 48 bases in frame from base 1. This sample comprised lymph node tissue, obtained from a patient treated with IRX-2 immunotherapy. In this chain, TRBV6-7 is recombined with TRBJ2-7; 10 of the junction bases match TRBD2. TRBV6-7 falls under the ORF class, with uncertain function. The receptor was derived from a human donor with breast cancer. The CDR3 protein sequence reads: CASSTSGTSALYEQYF. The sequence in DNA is TGTGCCAGCAGTACTTCCGGGACTAGCGCCTTATACGAGCAGTACTTC.